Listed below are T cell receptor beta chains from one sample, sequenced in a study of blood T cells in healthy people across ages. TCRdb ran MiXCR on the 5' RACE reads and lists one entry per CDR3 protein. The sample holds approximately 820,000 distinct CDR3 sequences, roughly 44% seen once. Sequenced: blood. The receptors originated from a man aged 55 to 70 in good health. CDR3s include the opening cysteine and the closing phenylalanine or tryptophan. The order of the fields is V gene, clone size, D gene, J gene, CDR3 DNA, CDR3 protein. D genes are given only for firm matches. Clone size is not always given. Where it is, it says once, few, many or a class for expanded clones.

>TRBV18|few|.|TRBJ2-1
TGTGCCAGCTCACCTAGAACAGGACGGTACAATGAGCAGTTCTTC
CASSPRTGRYNEQFF
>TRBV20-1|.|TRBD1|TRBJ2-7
TGCAGCCTCGGGGACAGTGATACCTACGAGCAGTACTTC
CSLGDSDTYEQYF
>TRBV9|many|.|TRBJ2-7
TGTGCCAGCAGCGTAGGTAGCACCGCCTCCTACGAGCAGTACTTC
CASSVGSTASYEQYF
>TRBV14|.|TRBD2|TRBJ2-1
TGTGCCAGCAGCCAAGCTCGTCCAGCGGGGCATCAAGAGACCCAGTTCTTC
CASSQARPAGHQETQFF
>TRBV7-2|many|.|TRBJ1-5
TGTGCCAGCAGCCCCTCCAGGGTCGGCAATCAGCCCCAGCATTTT
CASSPSRVGNQPQHF
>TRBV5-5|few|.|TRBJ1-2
TGTGCCAGCAGCCTTGAGTTGAACTATGGCTACACCTTC
CASSLELNYGYTF
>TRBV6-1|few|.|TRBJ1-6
TGTGCCAGCAGGTTCACAGATACAGGGAGTTATAATTCACCCCTCCACTTT
CASRFTDTGSYNSPLHF
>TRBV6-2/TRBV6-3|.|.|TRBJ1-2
TGTGCCAGCACAGAACGGCATTCCGATGGCTACACCTTC
CASTERHSDGYTF
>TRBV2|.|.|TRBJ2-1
TGTGCCAGCAGTGCCGCGCAGTTCAATGAGCAGTTCTTC
CASSAAQFNEQFF
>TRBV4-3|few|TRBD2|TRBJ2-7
TGCGCCAGCAGCCAAAAGGGGACTAGCGGGACCCTCTCCTACGAGCAGTACTTC
CASSQKGTSGTLSYEQYF
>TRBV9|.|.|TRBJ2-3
TGTGCCAGCAGGGCGGGACAGCGCACAGATACGCAGTATTTT
CASRAGQRTDTQYF
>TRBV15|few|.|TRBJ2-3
TGTGCCACCAGCAGAGGGATTGTGGAGGCAGCGTATACGCAGTATTTT
CATSRGIVEAAYTQYF
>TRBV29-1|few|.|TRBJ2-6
TGCACCATCCTCTCTGGGGCCAACGTCCTGACTTTC
CTILSGANVLTF
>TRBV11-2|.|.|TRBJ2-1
TGTGCCAGCAGCTTAATGGACATCTACAATGAGCAGTTCTTC
CASSLMDIYNEQFF
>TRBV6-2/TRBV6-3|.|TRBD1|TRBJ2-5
TGTGCCAGCAGGATCGGACAGGGGAGGAAGACCCAGTACTTC
CASRIGQGRKTQYF
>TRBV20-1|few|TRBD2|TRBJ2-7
TGCAGTGCCCGACTAGCGGGGGGCGCCTACGAGCAGTACTTC
CSARLAGGAYEQYF
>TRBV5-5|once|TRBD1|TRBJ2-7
TGTGCCAGCAGCAGTCTGAGGACAGGGGTCGAGCAGTACTTC
CASSSLRTGVEQYF
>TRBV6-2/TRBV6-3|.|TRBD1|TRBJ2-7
TGTGCCAGCAGCGTTGGAAAGGTAACAGGGGTTTTCGATGAGCAGTACTTC
CASSVGKVTGVFDEQYF
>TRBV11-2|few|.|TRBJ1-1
TGTGCCAGCAGCTTAGACCGGGACAATTTCGGTCCAGCTTTCTTT
CASSLDRDNFGPAFF
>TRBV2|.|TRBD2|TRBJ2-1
TGTGCCAGCAGACTAGCGGGGGGAAAGCCTGATGAGCAGTTCTTC
CASRLAGGKPDEQFF
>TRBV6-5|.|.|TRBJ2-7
TGTGCCAGCAGTTACTCTGTTAACGGATACTACGAGCAGTACTTC
CASSYSVNGYYEQYF
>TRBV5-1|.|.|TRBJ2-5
TGCGCCAGCAGAACACCGGAAAGCGGGACCCAGTACTTC
CASRTPESGTQYF
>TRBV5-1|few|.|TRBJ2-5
TGCGCCAGCAGCGACCCCACAGCGTACCAAGAGACCCAGTACTTC
CASSDPTAYQETQYF